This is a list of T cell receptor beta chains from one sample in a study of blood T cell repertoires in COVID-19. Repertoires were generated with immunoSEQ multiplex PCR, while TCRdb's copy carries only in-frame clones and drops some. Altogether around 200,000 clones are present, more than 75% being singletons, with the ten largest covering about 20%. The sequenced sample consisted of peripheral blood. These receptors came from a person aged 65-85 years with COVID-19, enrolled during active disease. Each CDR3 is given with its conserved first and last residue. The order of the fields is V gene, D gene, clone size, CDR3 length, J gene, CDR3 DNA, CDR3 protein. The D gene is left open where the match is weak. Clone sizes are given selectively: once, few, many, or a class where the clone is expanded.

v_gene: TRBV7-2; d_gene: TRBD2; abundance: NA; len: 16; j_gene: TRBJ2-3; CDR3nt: TGTGCCAGCAGCTTAGCACCAGCGGGAGGCACAGATACGCAGTATTTT; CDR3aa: CASSLAPAGGTDTQYF
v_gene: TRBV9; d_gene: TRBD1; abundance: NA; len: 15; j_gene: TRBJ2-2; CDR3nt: TGTGCCAGCAGCCCACAACAGGGGTCGGCCGGGGAGCTGTTTTTT; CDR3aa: CASSPQQGSAGELFF
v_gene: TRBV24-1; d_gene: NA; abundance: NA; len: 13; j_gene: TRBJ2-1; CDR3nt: TGTGCCACCAGTGATTCCCCTTTCAATGAGCAGTTCTTC; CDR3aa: CATSDSPFNEQFF
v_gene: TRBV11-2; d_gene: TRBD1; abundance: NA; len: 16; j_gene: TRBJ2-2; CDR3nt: TGTGCCAGCAGCTACTCGACAGGGATTCGACCCGGGGAGCTGTTTTTT; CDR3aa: CASSYSTGIRPGELFF
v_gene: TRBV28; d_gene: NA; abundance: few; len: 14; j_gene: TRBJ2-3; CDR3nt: TGTGCCAGCAGTTTACTTCCAGTTGGTGATACGCAGTATTTT; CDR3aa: CASSLLPVGDTQYF
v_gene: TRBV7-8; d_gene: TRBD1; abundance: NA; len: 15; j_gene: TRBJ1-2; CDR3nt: TGTGCCAGTGAGGAGGTTGACAGGGGGAACTATGGCTACACCTTC; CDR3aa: CASEEVDRGNYGYTF
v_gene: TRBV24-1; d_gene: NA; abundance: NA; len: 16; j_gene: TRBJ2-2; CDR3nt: TGTGCCACCAGTGATGGGCCCGCCCCGAACACCGGGGAGCTGTTTTTT; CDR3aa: CATSDGPAPNTGELFF
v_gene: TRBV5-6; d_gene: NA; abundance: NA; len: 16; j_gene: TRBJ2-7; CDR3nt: TGTGCCAGCGGACCCTCTGACAGGCATGGTTCCTACGAGCAGTACTTC; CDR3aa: CASGPSDRHGSYEQYF
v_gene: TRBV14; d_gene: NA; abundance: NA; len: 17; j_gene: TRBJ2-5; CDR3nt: TGTGCCAGCAGCTCGCGAACCGGGGGGCCTAACCAAGAGACCCAGTACTTC; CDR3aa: CASSSRTGGPNQETQYF
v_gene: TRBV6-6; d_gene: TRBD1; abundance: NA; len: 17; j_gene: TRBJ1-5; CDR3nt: TGTGCCAGCAGTCCGGGACAGGGGGCTCTGCGGAATCAGCCCCAGCATTTT; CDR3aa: CASSPGQGALRNQPQHF
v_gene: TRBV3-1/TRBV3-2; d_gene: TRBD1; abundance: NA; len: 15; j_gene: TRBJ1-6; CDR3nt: TGTGCCAGCAGACGGGACAGCGTCTATAATTCACCCCTCCACTTT; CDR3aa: CASRRDSVYNSPLHF
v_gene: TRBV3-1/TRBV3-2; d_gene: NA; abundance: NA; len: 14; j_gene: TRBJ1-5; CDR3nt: TGTGCCAGCAGCCGGGCGTTCAGTAATCAGCCCCAGCATTTT; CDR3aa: CASSRAFSNQPQHF